Following are 16 T cell receptor beta chains from one sample sequenced in a study of siplizumab effects on memory and regulatory T cells. The method was immunoSEQ multiplex PCR; TCRdb's version includes in-frame clones alone and lacks a portion of them. This sample carries 90,000 to 120,000 clones, roughly 94% of them seen once, and the ten largest clones take 0.73%. Sequenced: Tregs sorted from blood. The receptor set was obtained from a human donor in good health.

The J gene is TRBJ2-7, the V gene TRBV5-6; unclear D gene. The CDR3 loop spans 16 amino acids. CDR1 SGHDT and CDR2 YYEEEE come from the germline V gene. Between the trimmed V and J ends, which lost 0 bases and 1 base, there was a span of 14 bases. CDR3 sequence: CASSLGNSRISYEQYF. The CDR3 bases are TGTGCCAGCAGCTTGGGGAATTCAAGAATTTCCTACGAGCAGTACTTC.

This rearrangement joins TRBV10-2 to TRBJ2-4, with no clear D. The CDR3 spans 12 residues. Germline V gene sequence: CDR1 WSHSY, CDR2 SAAADI. Trimming cost V 6 bases and J 10 bases, with 13 bases left between them. CDR3 DNA: TGCGCCAGCAGCGCGGTATACGGGATTCAGTACTTC. This sequence encodes CASSAVYGIQYF.

This clone was recorded only once. The chain has TRBV18 and TRBJ2-1; 7 nucleotides line up with TRBD2. This CDR3 spans 20 amino acids. With 2 bases clipped from V and 5 bases from J, the junction kept 21 bases outside the gene matches. CDR1 KGHSH and CDR2 LQKENI come from the germline V gene. The CDR3 is CASSPAAGLRVRGGHNEQFF. Written as DNA, the CDR3 is TGTGCCAGCTCACCAGCCGCGGGACTAAGAGTGAGGGGCGGCCACAATGAGCAGTTCTTC.

The chain couples TRBV6-5 to TRBJ1-4, with D hard to call. This CDR3 comprises 14 residues. Germline-derived CDR1 and CDR2 are MNHEY and SVGAGI. V shed 4 bases and J shed 2 bases, with 8 bases lying between them. The CDR3 sequence is CASSSARTNEKLFF. In DNA, the CDR3 is TGTGCCAGCAGTTCCGCGAGGACTAATGAAAAACTGTTTTTT.

This chain uses TRBV6-5 with TRBJ1-5; D ambiguous. V shed 6 bases and J shed 5 bases, with 14 bases lying between them. The CDR3 runs 14 residues. The germline CDR1 and CDR2 sequences are MNHEY and SVGAGI. CDR3: CASSASVAYQPQHF. The CDR3 DNA reads TGTGCCAGCAGCGCCTCGGTGGCCTATCAGCCCCAGCATTTT.

The chain links TRBV5-1 to TRBJ1-1; D is ambiguous. The CDR3 contains 14 residues. V was shortened by 0 bases and J by 1 base, with 7 bases between the two germline ends. Per germline, CDR1 SGHRS and CDR2 YFSETQ. The CDR3 protein is CASSLGRRNTEAFF. In nucleotides, the CDR3 is TGCGCCAGCAGCTTGGGTCGGAGGAACACTGAAGCTTTCTTT.

This clone was seen ten or more times. This chain joins TRBV29-1 and TRBJ2-3; a possible D gene is TRBD1 (5 bases). The V gene's germline CDR1 is SQVTM and CDR2 ANQGSEA. V dropped 0 bases and J dropped 1 base, with 14 bases sitting between them. This CDR3 comprises 16 residues. The CDR3 is CSVEDLLRVGTDTQYF. DNA for the CDR3: TGCAGCGTTGAAGATCTACTCAGGGTAGGCACAGATACGCAGTATTTT.

The genes are TRBV7-9 and TRBJ1-1, with 8 bases lining up with TRBD1. Germline V gene sequence: CDR1 SEHNR, CDR2 FQNEAQ (reference sequence). With V trimmed by 4 bases and J by 0 bases, 4 bases remained unmatched. The CDR3 has 15 residues. The CDR3 region has the DNA TGTGCCAGCAGCTCGACAGGGGCCATGAACACTGAAGCTTTCTTT. Its protein product is CASSSTGAMNTEAFF.

The table lists this clone with a count of one. This chain uses TRBV2 with TRBJ2-7; 8 bases match TRBD1. Germline V lookup: CDR1 SNHLY, CDR2 FYNNEI. Trimming at V came to 5 bases and at J to 3 bases, leaving 6 bases not matched to a gene. This CDR3 has 14 amino acids. As DNA, the CDR3 is TGTGCCAGCAGTAGACAGGGGAGTAACTACGAGCAGTACTTC. It encodes CASSRQGSNYEQYF.

The gene calls are TRBV5-1 and TRBJ2-3, with a possible D match to TRBD1 (6 bases). The V end lost 5 bases, the J end lost 0 bases, and 16 bases lay between the germline ends. Germline V lookup: CDR1 SGHRS, CDR2 YFSETQ. The CDR3 length is 16 residues. CDR3 in DNA: TGCGCCAGCAGTCCCTACAGGGCCCCTAGCACAGATACGCAGTATTTT. Its protein is CASSPYRAPSTDTQYF. Combining the CDR3 with reference TRBV5-1 and TRBJ2-3 gives the whole variable domain KAGVTQTPRYLIKTRGQQVTLSCSPISGHRSVSWYQQTPGQGLQFLFEYFSETQRNKGNFPGRFSGRQFSNSRSEMNVSTLELGDSALYLCASSPYRAPSTDTQYFGPGTRLTVL.

As DNA, the CDR3 is TGTGCCAGCAGTGTACAGGGGAGAAAAACTGAAGCTTTCTTT. Protein sequence: CASSVQGRKTEAFF. This sequence joins TRBV25-1 and TRBJ1-1, with 7 bases matching TRBD1. There are 14 residues in the CDR3. Germline loops: CDR1 MGHDK, CDR2 SYGVNS. With 4 bases clipped from V and 5 bases from J, the junction kept 7 bases outside the gene matches.

This chain joins TRBV7-9 and TRBJ2-3; 7 bases agree with TRBD1. Trimming at V came to 4 bases and at J to 4 bases, leaving 11 bases not matched to a gene. The germline V gene has CDR1 SEHNR and CDR2 FQNEAQ (reference sequence). The CDR3 extends over 16 amino acids. CDR3 in DNA: TGTGCCAGCAGCTCAACCACACGACAGGGATCAGATACGCAGTATTTT. Translating gives CASSSTTRQGSDTQYF.

This chain uses TRBV29-1 with TRBJ2-7, with 8 bases identical to TRBD1. J lost 2 bases, V lost 4 bases, and 4 bases had no gene match. The CDR3 is 13 amino acids. Germline V gene sequence: CDR1 SQVTM, CDR2 ANQGSEA. DNA for the CDR3: TGCAGCGTTGCGACAGGGGTTGCCTACGAGCAGTACTTC. Protein: CSVATGVAYEQYF.

The chain has TRBV7-3 and TRBJ2-1; 13 positions agree with TRBD2. Germline V gene lookup returns CDR1 SGHTA and CDR2 FQGTGA. V shed 3 bases, J shed 4 bases, and the junction held 18 bases outside the gene matches. This CDR3 is built from 21 residues. CDR3 sequence (DNA): TGTGCCAGCAGCTTCCCATCCGCCATCACCGGGACTAGCGGGAATTACAATGAGCAGTTCTTC. This sequence encodes CASSFPSAITGTSGNYNEQFF.

The J gene is TRBJ1-5, the V gene TRBV15; D unresolved. Germline V gives CDR1 LNHNV, CDR2 YYDKDF (reference sequence). V lost 0 bases to trimming and J lost 3 bases, with 9 bases between them. The CDR3 has 15 residues. The CDR3 DNA reads TGTGCCACCAGCAGAGAGTACAGATACAATCAGCCCCAGCATTTT. This sequence encodes CATSREYRYNQPQHF.

This chain connects TRBV7-3 to TRBJ2-3; 8 bases match TRBD2. The CDR3 length is 14 residues. V was clipped by 4 bases and J by 5 bases; unmatched bases: 5. Germline assignment: CDR1 SGHTA and CDR2 FQGTGA. The CDR3 spells CASSSRGGKDTQYF. CDR3 nucleotide sequence: TGTGCCAGCAGCTCCCGGGGGGGAAAAGATACGCAGTATTTT.